This TCR beta chain is drawn from a study of blood T cell repertoires in COVID-19. Overall study context: Acute and convalescent COVID-19 specimens originated in the United States, Italy and Spain.

TCRdb keeps only in-frame clones here, not all; method: immunoSEQ multiplex PCR. In the table there are 99,000 or so clones, around 90% of which are singletons. Enrolment of Seattle patients took place during active infection, and they were followed longitudinally. The sequence was collected from a man in his fifties or sixties with COVID-19, enrolled during active disease. Sequencing input: peripheral blood.

CDR3 amino acids: CASSARDIQETQYF. CDR3 DNA sequence: TGTGCCAGCAGCGCCCGGGACATACAAGAGACCCAGTACTTC. The rearrangement joins TRBV5-4 to TRBJ2-5, with D tentatively TRBD1 (6 bases). Germline CDR1 and CDR2: SGHNT and YYREEE (reference sequence). This CDR3 comprises 14 residues. The V end was cut by 4 bases, the J end by 2 bases, with 12 bases between.